The 2 T cell receptor beta chains below come from one sample, sequenced in a study of cytomegalovirus exposure and HLA in healthy donors. The PCR employed 60 Vbeta primers together with 13 Jbeta primers. TCRdb's table, derived via immunoSEQ multiplex PCR, lists solely in-frame clones and lacks some. The sample has roughly 120,000 clones, under 85% seen once. The source material was PBMCs. These receptors came from a man younger than 30 in good health and CMV-seropositive.

This clone was found a few times. This chain joins TRBV27 and TRBJ2-7; maybe TRBD1 (5 bases). The CDR3 loop spans 13 amino acids. Germline V gene data show CDR1 as MNHEY and CDR2 as SMNVEV (reference sequence). V was cut by 6 bases and J by 2 bases, with 11 bases left in between. CDR3 amino acids: CASSWGRAYEQYF. The CDR3 DNA is TGTGCCAGCAGCTGGGGCAGAGCCTACGAGCAGTACTTC.

This clone was detected a few times. The rearrangement links TRBV2 to TRBJ1-4; 9 nucleotides line up with TRBD1. Trimming removed 7 bases from V and 8 bases from J; junction bases left unmatched: 8. CDR1 and CDR2 from the germline V gene are SNHLY and FYNNEI. This CDR3 comprises 14 residues. The CDR3 coding sequence is TGTGCCAGCATGGGACAGGGTGTAGACGAAAAACTGTTTTTT. It encodes CASMGQGVDEKLFF.